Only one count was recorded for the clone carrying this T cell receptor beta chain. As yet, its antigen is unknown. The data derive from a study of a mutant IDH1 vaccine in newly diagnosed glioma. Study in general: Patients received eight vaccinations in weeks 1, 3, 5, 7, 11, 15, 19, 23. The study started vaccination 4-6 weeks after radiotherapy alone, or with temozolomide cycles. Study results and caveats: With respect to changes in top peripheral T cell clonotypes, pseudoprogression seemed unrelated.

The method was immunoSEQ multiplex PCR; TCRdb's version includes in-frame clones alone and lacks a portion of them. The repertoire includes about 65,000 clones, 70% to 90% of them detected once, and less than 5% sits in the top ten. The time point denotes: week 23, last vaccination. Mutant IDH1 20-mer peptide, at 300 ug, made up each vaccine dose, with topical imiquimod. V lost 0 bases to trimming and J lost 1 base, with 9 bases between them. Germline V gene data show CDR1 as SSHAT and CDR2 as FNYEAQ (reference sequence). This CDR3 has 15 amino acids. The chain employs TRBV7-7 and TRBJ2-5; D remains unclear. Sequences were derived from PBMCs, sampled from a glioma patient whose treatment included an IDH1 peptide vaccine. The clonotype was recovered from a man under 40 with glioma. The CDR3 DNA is TGTGCCAGCAGCTTAGCGGCGCCTTTCCAAGAGACCCAGTACTTC. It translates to CASSLAAPFQETQYF.